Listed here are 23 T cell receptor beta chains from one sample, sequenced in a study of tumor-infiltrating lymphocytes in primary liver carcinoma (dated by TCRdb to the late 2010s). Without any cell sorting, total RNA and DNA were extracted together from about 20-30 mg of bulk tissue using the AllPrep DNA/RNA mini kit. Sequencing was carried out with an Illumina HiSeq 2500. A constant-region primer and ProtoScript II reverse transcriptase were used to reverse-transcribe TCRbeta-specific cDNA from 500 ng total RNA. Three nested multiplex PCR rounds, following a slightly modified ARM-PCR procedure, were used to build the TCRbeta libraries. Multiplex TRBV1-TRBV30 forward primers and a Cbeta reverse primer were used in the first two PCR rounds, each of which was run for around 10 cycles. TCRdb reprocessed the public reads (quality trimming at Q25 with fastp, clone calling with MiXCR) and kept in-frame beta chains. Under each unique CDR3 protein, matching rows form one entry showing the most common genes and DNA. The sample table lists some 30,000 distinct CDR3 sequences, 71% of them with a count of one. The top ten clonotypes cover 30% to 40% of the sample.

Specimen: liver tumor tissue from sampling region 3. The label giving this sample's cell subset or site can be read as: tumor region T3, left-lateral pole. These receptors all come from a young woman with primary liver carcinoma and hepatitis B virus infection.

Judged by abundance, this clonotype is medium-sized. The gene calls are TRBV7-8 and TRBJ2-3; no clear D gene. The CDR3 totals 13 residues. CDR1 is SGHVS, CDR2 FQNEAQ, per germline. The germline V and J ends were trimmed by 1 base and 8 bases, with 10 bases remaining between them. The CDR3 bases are TGTGCCAGCAGCTTAGGTGGAGTGAGTACGCAGTATTTT. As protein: CASSLGGVSTQYF.

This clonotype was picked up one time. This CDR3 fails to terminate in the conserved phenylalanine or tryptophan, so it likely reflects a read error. The CDR3 reads CASNQGRAGGPGELFL. CDR3 sequence (DNA): TGCGCCAGTAACCAAGGGAGAGCGGGAGGTCCCGGGGAGCTGTTTCTT. The chain joins TRBV4-3 to TRBJ2-2, with 9 nucleotides matching TRBD2. Germline V gene data show CDR1 as LGHNA and CDR2 as YSLEER. After removal of 9 bases from V and 6 bases from J, the junction contained 14 bases not matched to a gene. This CDR3 spans 16 amino acids.

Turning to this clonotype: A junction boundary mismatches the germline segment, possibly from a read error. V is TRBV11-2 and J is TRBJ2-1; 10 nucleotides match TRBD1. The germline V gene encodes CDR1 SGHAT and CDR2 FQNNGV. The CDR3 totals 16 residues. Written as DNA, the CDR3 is TGTGCCAGCAGCGCTTTAGGGACAGGGGCCCACATTAAGCAATTCTTC. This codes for CASSALGTGAHIKQFF.

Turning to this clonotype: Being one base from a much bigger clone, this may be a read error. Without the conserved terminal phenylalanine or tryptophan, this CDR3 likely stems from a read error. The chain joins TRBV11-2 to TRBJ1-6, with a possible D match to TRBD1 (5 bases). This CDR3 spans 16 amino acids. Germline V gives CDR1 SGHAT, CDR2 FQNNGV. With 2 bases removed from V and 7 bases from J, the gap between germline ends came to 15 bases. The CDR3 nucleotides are TGTGCCAGCAGCTTAATTCGCGGGACTAAAAATTCACCCCTCCACTTA. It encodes CASSLIRGTKNSPLHL.

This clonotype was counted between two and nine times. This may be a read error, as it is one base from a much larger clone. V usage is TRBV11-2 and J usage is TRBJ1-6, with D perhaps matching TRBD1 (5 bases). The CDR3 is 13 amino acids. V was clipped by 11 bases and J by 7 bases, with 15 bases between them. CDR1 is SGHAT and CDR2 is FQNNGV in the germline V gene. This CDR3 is CADSFVMNSPLHF. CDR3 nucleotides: TGTGCCGACAGCTTTGTAATGAATTCACCCCTCCACTTT. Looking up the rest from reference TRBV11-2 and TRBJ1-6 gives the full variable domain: EAGVAQSPRYKIIEKRQSVAFWCNPISGHATLYWYQQILGQGPKLLIQFQNNGVVDDSQLPKDRFSAERLKGVDSTLKIQPAKLEDSAVYLCADSFVMNSPLHFGNGTRLTVT.

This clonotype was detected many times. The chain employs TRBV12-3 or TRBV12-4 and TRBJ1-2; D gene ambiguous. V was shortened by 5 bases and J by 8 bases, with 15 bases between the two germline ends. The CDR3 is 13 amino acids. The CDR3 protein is CASSPTSPGGYTF. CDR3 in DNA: TGTGCCAGCAGTCCTACCAGCCCTGGGGGCTACACCTTC.

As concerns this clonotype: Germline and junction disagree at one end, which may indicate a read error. This CDR3 is CVSSLGTSGYNEQSF. The CDR3 DNA reads TGTGTCAGCAGCTTAGGGACTAGCGGTTACAATGAACAGTCCTTC. This rearrangement joins TRBV11-2 to TRBJ2-1, with 11 bases fitting TRBD2. The length of the CDR3 is 15 residues. Germline V gene sequence: CDR1 SGHAT, CDR2 FQNNGV.

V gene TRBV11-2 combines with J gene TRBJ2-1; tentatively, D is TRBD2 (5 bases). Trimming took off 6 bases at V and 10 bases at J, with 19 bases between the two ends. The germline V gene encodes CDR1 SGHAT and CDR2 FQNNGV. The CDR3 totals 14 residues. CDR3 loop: CASSRGSRYREQFF. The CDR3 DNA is TGTGCCAGCAGTCGGGGTTCGAGGTATAGGGAGCAGTTCTTC. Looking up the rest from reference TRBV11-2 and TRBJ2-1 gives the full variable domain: EAGVAQSPRYKIIEKRQSVAFWCNPISGHATLYWYQQILGQGPKLLIQFQNNGVVDDSQLPKDRFSAERLKGVDSTLKIQPAKLEDSAVYLCASSRGSRYREQFFGPGTRLTVL.

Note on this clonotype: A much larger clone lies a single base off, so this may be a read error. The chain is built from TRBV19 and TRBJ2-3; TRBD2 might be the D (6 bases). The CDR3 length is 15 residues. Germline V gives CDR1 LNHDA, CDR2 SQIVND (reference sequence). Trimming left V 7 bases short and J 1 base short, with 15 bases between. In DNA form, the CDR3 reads TGTGCCAGTAATGCCACTAGCTATGGCACAGATACGCAGTATTTT. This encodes CASNATSYGTDTQYF.

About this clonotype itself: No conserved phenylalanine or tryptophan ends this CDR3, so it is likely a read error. CDR3 DNA sequence: TGTGCATGTCTAGTCAGCTCCTACAATGAGCAGTTCTGC. This translates into CACLVSSYNEQFC. V is TRBV2 and J is TRBJ2-1; D is unclear. Germline V gives CDR1 SNHLY, CDR2 FYNNEI. This CDR3 comprises 13 residues.

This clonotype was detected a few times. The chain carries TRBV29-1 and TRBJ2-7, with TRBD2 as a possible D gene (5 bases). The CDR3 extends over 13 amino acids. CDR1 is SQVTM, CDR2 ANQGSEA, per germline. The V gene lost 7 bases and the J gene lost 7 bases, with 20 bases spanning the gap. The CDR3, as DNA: TGCAGCGCCGGCAACCCCGGAAGAGGGGAGCAGTACTTC. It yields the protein CSAGNPGRGEQYF.

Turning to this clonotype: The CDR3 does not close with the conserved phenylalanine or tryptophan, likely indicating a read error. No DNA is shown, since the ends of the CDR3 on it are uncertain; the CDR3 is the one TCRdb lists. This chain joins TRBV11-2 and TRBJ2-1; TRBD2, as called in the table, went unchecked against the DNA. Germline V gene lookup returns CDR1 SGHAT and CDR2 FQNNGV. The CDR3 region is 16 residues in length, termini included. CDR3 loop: CASSTSLAGGYDERFL.

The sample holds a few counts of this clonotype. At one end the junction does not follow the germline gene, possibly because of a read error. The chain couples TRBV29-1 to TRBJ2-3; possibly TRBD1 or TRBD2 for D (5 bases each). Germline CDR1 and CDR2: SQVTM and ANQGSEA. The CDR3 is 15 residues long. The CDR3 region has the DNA TGCAGTGTTGAGGACGGGGCCGGCATCACAGATACGCAGTATTTT. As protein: CSVEDGAGITDTQYF.

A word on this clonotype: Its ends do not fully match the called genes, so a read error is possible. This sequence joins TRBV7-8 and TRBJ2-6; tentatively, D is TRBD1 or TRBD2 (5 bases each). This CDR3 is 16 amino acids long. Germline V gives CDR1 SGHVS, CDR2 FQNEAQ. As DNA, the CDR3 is TGTGCCAGCAGCTTAGTTTTAGGTTCTGGGACCAACGTCCTTACTTTC. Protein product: CASSLVLGSGTNVLTF.

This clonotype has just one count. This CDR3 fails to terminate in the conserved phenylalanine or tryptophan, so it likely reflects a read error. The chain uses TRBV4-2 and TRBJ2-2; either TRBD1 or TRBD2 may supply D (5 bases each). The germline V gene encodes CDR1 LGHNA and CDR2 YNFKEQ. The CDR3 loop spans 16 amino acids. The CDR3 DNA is TGTGCCAGCAGCCAGACCGGGGCCAAGGAACTTGGGGAACTGTTTTCT. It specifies CASSQTGAKELGELFS.

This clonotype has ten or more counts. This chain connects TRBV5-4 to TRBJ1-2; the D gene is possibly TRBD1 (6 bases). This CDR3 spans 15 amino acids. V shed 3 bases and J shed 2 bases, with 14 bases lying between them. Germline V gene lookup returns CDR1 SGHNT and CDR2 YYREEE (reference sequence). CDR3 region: CASSSGQSPNYGYTF. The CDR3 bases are TGTGCCAGCAGCTCTGGACAGTCCCCCAACTATGGCTACACCTTC.

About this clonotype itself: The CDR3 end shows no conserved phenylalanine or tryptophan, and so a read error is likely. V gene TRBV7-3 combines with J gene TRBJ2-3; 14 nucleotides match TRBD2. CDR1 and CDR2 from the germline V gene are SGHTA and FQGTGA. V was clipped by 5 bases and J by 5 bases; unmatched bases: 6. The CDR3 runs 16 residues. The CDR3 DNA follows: TGTGCCAGCAGCCTAGGACTAGCGGGAGGACTAGATACGCAGTATTAT. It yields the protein CASSLGLAGGLDTQYY.

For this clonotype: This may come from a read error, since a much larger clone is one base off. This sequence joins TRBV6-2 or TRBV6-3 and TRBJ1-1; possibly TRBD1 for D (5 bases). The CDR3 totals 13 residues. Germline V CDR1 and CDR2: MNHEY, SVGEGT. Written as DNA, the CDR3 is TGTGTCAGCACTGCGACAGCGAACACTGAAACTTTCTTT. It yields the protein CVSTATANTETFF.

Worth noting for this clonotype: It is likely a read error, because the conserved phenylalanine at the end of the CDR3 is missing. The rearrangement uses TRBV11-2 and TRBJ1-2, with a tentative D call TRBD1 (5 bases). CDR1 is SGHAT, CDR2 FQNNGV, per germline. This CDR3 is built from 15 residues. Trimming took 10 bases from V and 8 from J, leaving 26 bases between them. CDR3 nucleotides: TGTGCCAACAGTTTAGATGGGATGGCAGGGAGAGGCTACACCTCC. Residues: CANSLDGMAGRGYTS.

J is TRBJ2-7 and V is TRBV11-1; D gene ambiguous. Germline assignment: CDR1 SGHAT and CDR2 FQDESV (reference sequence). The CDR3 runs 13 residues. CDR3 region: CTSSLGYLRGQYF. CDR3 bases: TGTACGAGCAGCTTAGGTTACCTCCGCGGGCAGTACTTC.

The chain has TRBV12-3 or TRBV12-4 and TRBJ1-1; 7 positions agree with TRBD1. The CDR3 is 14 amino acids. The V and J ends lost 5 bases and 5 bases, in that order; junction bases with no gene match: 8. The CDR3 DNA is TGTGCCAGCAGTATAACAGGGGCGTCTACTGAAGCTTTCTTT. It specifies CASSITGASTEAFF.

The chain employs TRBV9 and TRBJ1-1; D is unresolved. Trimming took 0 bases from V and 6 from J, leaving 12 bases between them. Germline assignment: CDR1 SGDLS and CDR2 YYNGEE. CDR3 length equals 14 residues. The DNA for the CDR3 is TGTGCCAGCAGCGTAGCTCACTCGGGCGCTGAAGCTTTCTTT. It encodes CASSVAHSGAEAFF.

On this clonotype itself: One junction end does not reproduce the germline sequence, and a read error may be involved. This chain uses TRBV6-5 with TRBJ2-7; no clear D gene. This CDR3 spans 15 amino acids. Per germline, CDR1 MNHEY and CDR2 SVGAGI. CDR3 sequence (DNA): TGCGCCAGCAGTTACAAGGACCGCAGCCCCTACGAGCAGTATTTC. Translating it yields CASSYKDRSPYEQYF.